This T cell receptor beta chain was obtained from a study of T cells after yellow fever vaccination. Overall study results and limits: Booster sampling recovered most clones from primary vaccination (roughly 97% CD4, around 90% CD8).

A remark on this clonotype: Its antigen is not identified.

TCR cDNA was made by 5'RACE template switching, adding a universal primer site and UMIs. Each CDR3 protein is one row after TCRdb ran MiXCR on the 5' RACE reads. The sample includes under 90,000 distinct CDR3 sequences, 6.5% of them seen just once. The CDR3 is 13 amino acids. Germline V gene lookup returns CDR1 MNHEY and CDR2 SMNVEV (reference sequence). Trimming pared 2 bases from V and 6 bases from J, leaving 10 bases between. J is TRBJ1-1 and V is TRBV27; D gene uncertain. The specimen was CD8+ T cells sorted from PBMCs, collected roughly 46 days after the first yellow fever vaccination. The source of this sequence is a man between 18 and 35 years old who received the YFV17D yellow fever vaccine. Here the CDR3 DNA reads TGTGCCAGCAGTTTAGCCCCCTGGTCTGAAGCTTTCTTT. It codes for CASSLAPWSEAFF.